This paragraph covers one TCR beta chain sequence. Trimming removed 0 bases from V and 2 bases from J, with 8 bases in between. CDR1 is SNHLY and CDR2 is FYNNEI in the germline V gene. The CDR3 totals 15 residues. The record originates from a study of blood T cell repertoires in COVID-19. Original processing notes: Quantification of nucleated cells was approximated via reference gene primer amplification. This table comes from immunoSEQ multiplex PCR, and its TCRdb copy is limited to in-frame clones, with some not included. V, J and clone size derive from that table, while D and trimming were established from the DNA sequence. The table includes 40,000 to 50,000 clones, roughly 76% detected once.

The chain carries TRBV2 and TRBJ1-5; D remains unclear. The TCR comes from a man in his 70s with active or convalescent COVID-19. Specimen: peripheral blood. This chain's CDR3 is CASSEAEGRNQPQHF. In DNA form, the CDR3 reads TGTGCCAGCAGTGAAGCGGAGGGCCGCAATCAGCCCCAGCATTTT.